This is a list of T cell receptor beta chains from one sample in a study of T cells and copy number aberrations in small-cell lung cancer. TCRdb keeps only in-frame clones here, not all; method: immunoSEQ multiplex PCR. The sample has 9,500 to 10,000 clones, over 60% seen once; the top ten hold roughly 30%. Sequenced input: normal tissue next to the tumor. The source of these receptors is a man aged 55 to 70 with small cell lung cancer. The CDR3 runs from the conserved cysteine through the conserved F or W. D genes are given only for firm matches. The size field is filled for only some rows; it gives once, few, many or a size class.

clone size: once
D gene: TRBD2
J gene: TRBJ2-1
V gene: TRBV10-3
CDR3 protein: CAISGTSGRNEQFF
CDR3 DNA: TGTGCCATCAGTGGGACTAGCGGGAGGAATGAGCAGTTCTTC

clone size: -
D gene: TRBD1
J gene: TRBJ2-3
V gene: TRBV7-9
CDR3 protein: CASSLTGADTQYF
CDR3 DNA: TGTGCCAGCAGCTTAACAGGGGCAGATACGCAGTATTTT

clone size: medium-sized
D gene: -
J gene: TRBJ2-4
V gene: TRBV4-2
CDR3 protein: CASSQDYPLGIQYF
CDR3 DNA: TGTGCCAGCAGCCAAGATTACCCACTAGGCATTCAGTACTTC

clone size: -
D gene: -
J gene: TRBJ2-7
V gene: TRBV20-1
CDR3 protein: CSAIKYEQYF
CDR3 DNA: TGCAGTGCTATAAAGTACGAGCAGTACTTC

clone size: once
D gene: -
J gene: TRBJ2-3
V gene: TRBV28
CDR3 protein: CASSAPGRSTDTQYF
CDR3 DNA: TGTGCCAGCAGCGCCCCAGGGCGGAGCACAGATACACAGTATTTT

clone size: -
D gene: TRBD2
J gene: TRBJ2-5
V gene: TRBV7-2
CDR3 protein: CASSLGLAVLRETQYF
CDR3 DNA: TGTGCCAGCAGCTTAGGCCTAGCGGTACTCAGAGAGACCCAGTACTTC

clone size: once
D gene: -
J gene: TRBJ2-2
V gene: TRBV27
CDR3 protein: CASKVGTTSRGSGELFF
CDR3 DNA: TGTGCCAGCAAGGTCGGGACAACCTCCCGGGGGTCCGGGGAGCTGTTTTTT

clone size: -
D gene: TRBD1
J gene: TRBJ2-1
V gene: TRBV7-9
CDR3 protein: CASSSTGGEQFF
CDR3 DNA: TGTGCCAGCAGTTCTACAGGGGGTGAGCAGTTCTTC

clone size: -
D gene: -
J gene: TRBJ2-3
V gene: TRBV11-3
CDR3 protein: CASSLGGSSDTQYF
CDR3 DNA: TGTGCCAGCAGCTTAGGAGGGAGTTCGGATACGCAGTATTTT

clone size: once
D gene: -
J gene: TRBJ1-2
V gene: TRBV27
CDR3 protein: CASSSTSTGIYGYTF
CDR3 DNA: TGTGCCAGCAGTTCCACCTCGACGGGGATTTATGGCTACACCTTC

clone size: few
D gene: -
J gene: TRBJ1-3
V gene: TRBV2
CDR3 protein: CASIRQISGNTIYF
CDR3 DNA: TGTGCCAGCATCCGACAGATCTCTGGAAACACCATATATTTT

clone size: -
D gene: TRBD1
J gene: TRBJ1-1
V gene: TRBV19
CDR3 protein: CASSKTGVNTEAFF
CDR3 DNA: TGTGCCAGTAGTAAGACAGGGGTGAACACTGAAGCTTTCTTT

clone size: few
D gene: -
J gene: TRBJ1-1
V gene: TRBV18
CDR3 protein: CASSPGKKNTEAFF
CDR3 DNA: TGTGCCAGCTCACCGGGGAAGAAGAACACTGAAGCTTTCTTT

clone size: -
D gene: TRBD1
J gene: TRBJ1-2
V gene: TRBV10-3
CDR3 protein: CATRGQIYGYTF
CDR3 DNA: TGTGCCACAAGGGGACAGATCTATGGCTACACCTTC

clone size: -
D gene: -
J gene: TRBJ1-1
V gene: TRBV5-1
CDR3 protein: CASSLYRAGTEAFF
CDR3 DNA: TGCGCCAGCAGCTTGTACAGGGCTGGAACTGAAGCTTTCTTT

clone size: -
D gene: -
J gene: TRBJ2-7
V gene: TRBV5-6
CDR3 protein: CASSPTNRDEQYF
CDR3 DNA: TGTGCCAGCAGCCCCACGAACAGGGACGAGCAGTACTTC

clone size: -
D gene: -
J gene: TRBJ2-7
V gene: TRBV6-1
CDR3 protein: CASNDGRAANEQYF
CDR3 DNA: TGTGCCAGCAATGACGGCAGGGCGGCCAACGAGCAGTACTTC

clone size: -
D gene: -
J gene: TRBJ2-3
V gene: TRBV28
CDR3 protein: CASSYSGTDTQYF
CDR3 DNA: TGTGCCAGCAGTTATAGCGGCACAGATACGCAGTATTTT

clone size: -
D gene: -
J gene: TRBJ2-7
V gene: TRBV30
CDR3 protein: CAWEPGGPSYEQYF
CDR3 DNA: TGTGCCTGGGAGCCCGGGGGGCCTTCCTACGAGCAGTACTTC

clone size: -
D gene: -
J gene: TRBJ1-5
V gene: TRBV4-1
CDR3 protein: CASSQRVGLPNQPQHF
CDR3 DNA: TGCGCCAGCAGCCAGAGAGTGGGACTGCCGAATCAGCCCCAGCATTTT

clone size: -
D gene: -
J gene: TRBJ1-5
V gene: TRBV19
CDR3 protein: CASTKGPKNQPQHF
CDR3 DNA: TGTGCCAGTACCAAGGGCCCCAAAAATCAGCCCCAGCATTTT

clone size: -
D gene: -
J gene: TRBJ1-2
V gene: TRBV10-3
CDR3 protein: CAISADSGLGYTF
CDR3 DNA: TGTGCCATCAGTGCGGACAGCGGGTTGGGCTACACCTTC

clone size: -
D gene: -
J gene: TRBJ1-2
V gene: TRBV4-1
CDR3 protein: CASTQTVGTPKSNYGYTF
CDR3 DNA: TGCGCCAGCACCCAGACAGTCGGGACACCTAAATCTAACTATGGCTACACCTTC

clone size: -
D gene: TRBD1
J gene: TRBJ2-7
V gene: TRBV9
CDR3 protein: CASSPGTGNEQYF
CDR3 DNA: TGTGCCAGCAGCCCAGGGACAGGGAACGAGCAGTACTTC

clone size: once
D gene: TRBD2
J gene: TRBJ2-1
V gene: TRBV5-1
CDR3 protein: CASSSPGGWNEQFF
CDR3 DNA: TGCGCCAGCAGCTCTCCGGGAGGCTGGAATGAGCAGTTCTTC

clone size: -
D gene: TRBD2
J gene: TRBJ2-7
V gene: TRBV15
CDR3 protein: CATSKAGAPYEQYF
CDR3 DNA: TGTGCCACCAGCAAGGCGGGAGCCCCCTACGAGCAGTACTTC

clone size: -
D gene: TRBD2
J gene: TRBJ2-2
V gene: TRBV5-6
CDR3 protein: CASSPTPGTSGRNTGELFF
CDR3 DNA: TGTGCCAGCAGCCCGACACCCGGGACTAGCGGGAGGAACACCGGGGAGCTGTTTTTT

clone size: -
D gene: -
J gene: TRBJ1-1
V gene: TRBV10-3
CDR3 protein: CAISESPGRRTEAFF
CDR3 DNA: TGTGCCATCAGTGAGTCCCCAGGGAGGAGGACTGAAGCTTTCTTT

clone size: few
D gene: -
J gene: TRBJ2-7
V gene: TRBV5-1
CDR3 protein: CASSPSGLFYEQYF
CDR3 DNA: TGCGCCAGCAGCCCAAGCGGGTTATTCTACGAGCAGTACTTC

clone size: -
D gene: TRBD2
J gene: TRBJ2-5
V gene: TRBV28
CDR3 protein: CAVSTLSRGGRAEGQYF
CDR3 DNA: TGTGCCGTCAGTACCCTCAGCCGGGGCGGGAGGGCTGAGGGCCAGTACTTC

clone size: -
D gene: TRBD2
J gene: TRBJ2-1
V gene: TRBV6-1
CDR3 protein: CASSTLAGGGHEQFF
CDR3 DNA: TGTGCCAGCAGTACACTAGCGGGGGGCGGGCATGAGCAGTTCTTC

clone size: -
D gene: -
J gene: TRBJ1-2
V gene: TRBV28
CDR3 protein: CASSIRDYGYTF
CDR3 DNA: TGTGCCAGCAGTATCCGGGACTATGGCTACACCTTC

clone size: -
D gene: -
J gene: TRBJ2-1
V gene: TRBV7-2
CDR3 protein: CASSVGDKPLPFNEQFF
CDR3 DNA: TGTGCCAGCAGCGTAGGCGACAAACCCTTACCCTTCAATGAGCAGTTCTTC

clone size: -
D gene: -
J gene: TRBJ1-1
V gene: TRBV7-9
CDR3 protein: CASSLPNSELSFF
CDR3 DNA: TGTGCCAGCAGCCTTCCGAACAGCGAACTTTCTTTCTTT

clone size: -
D gene: -
J gene: TRBJ1-2
V gene: TRBV7-2
CDR3 protein: CASSSWRSELYGYTF
CDR3 DNA: TGTGCCAGCAGCTCATGGAGGTCGGAACTCTATGGCTACACCTTC

clone size: -
D gene: -
J gene: TRBJ2-2
V gene: TRBV9
CDR3 protein: CASSVSQIGPDTGELFF
CDR3 DNA: TGTGCCAGCAGCGTGTCTCAGATTGGTCCGGACACCGGGGAGCTGTTTTTT

clone size: -
D gene: TRBD1
J gene: TRBJ1-2
V gene: TRBV28
CDR3 protein: CASSFWTGHGYTF
CDR3 DNA: TGTGCCAGCAGCTTTTGGACAGGTCATGGCTACACCTTC

clone size: -
D gene: -
J gene: TRBJ2-3
V gene: TRBV20-1
CDR3 protein: CSARRADTQYF
CDR3 DNA: TGCAGTGCTAGGAGAGCAGATACGCAGTATTTT

clone size: -
D gene: -
J gene: TRBJ2-1
V gene: TRBV16
CDR3 protein: CASSQGDNEQFF
CDR3 DNA: TGTGCCAGCAGCCAGGGGGACAATGAGCAGTTCTTC

clone size: -
D gene: -
J gene: TRBJ2-3
V gene: TRBV19
CDR3 protein: CASSIASAFTDTQYF
CDR3 DNA: TGTGCCAGTAGTATTGCCAGCGCATTCACAGATACGCAGTATTTT

clone size: -
D gene: TRBD1
J gene: TRBJ2-7
V gene: TRBV5-1
CDR3 protein: CASSAGTEYEQYF
CDR3 DNA: TGCGCCAGCAGCGCCGGGACAGAGTACGAGCAGTACTTC

clone size: -
D gene: -
J gene: TRBJ2-7
V gene: TRBV5-1
CDR3 protein: CASSFGGQGYEQYF
CDR3 DNA: TGCGCCAGCAGCTTCGGGGGGCAAGGCTACGAGCAGTACTTC

clone size: -
D gene: -
J gene: TRBJ2-1
V gene: TRBV11-2
CDR3 protein: CASSLQVSGYDNEQFF
CDR3 DNA: TGTGCCAGCAGCTTACAGGTGTCGGGATACGACAATGAGCAGTTCTTC

clone size: once
D gene: TRBD2
J gene: TRBJ2-1
V gene: TRBV27
CDR3 protein: CTSGGTSVANEQFF
CDR3 DNA: TGTACCAGCGGCGGGACTAGCGTCGCCAATGAGCAGTTCTTC

clone size: -
D gene: -
J gene: TRBJ2-7
V gene: TRBV5-1
CDR3 protein: CASSAQGYEQYF
CDR3 DNA: TGCGCCAGCAGCGCGCAGGGGTACGAGCAGTACTTC

clone size: medium-sized
D gene: -
J gene: TRBJ1-2
V gene: TRBV15
CDR3 protein: CATSRDGYDYGYTF
CDR3 DNA: TGTGCCACCAGCAGAGATGGGTACGACTATGGCTACACCTTC

clone size: -
D gene: TRBD2
J gene: TRBJ2-3
V gene: TRBV5-1
CDR3 protein: CASSTAGGTQYF
CDR3 DNA: TGCGCCAGCAGCACCGCGGGGGGTACGCAGTATTTT

clone size: -
D gene: TRBD2
J gene: TRBJ2-5
V gene: TRBV30
CDR3 protein: CAYPPSGGGTQYF
CDR3 DNA: TGTGCCTACCCTCCTAGCGGGGGGGGGACCCAGTACTTC

clone size: -
D gene: -
J gene: TRBJ2-1
V gene: TRBV10-1
CDR3 protein: CASSEIGDEQFF
CDR3 DNA: TGCGCCAGCAGTGAGATCGGGGACGAGCAGTTCTTC

clone size: -
D gene: TRBD2
J gene: TRBJ2-7
V gene: TRBV11-2
CDR3 protein: CASSFSGSLSEQYF
CDR3 DNA: TGTGCCAGCAGCTTTAGCGGGAGTTTGTCCGAGCAGTACTTC

clone size: -
D gene: TRBD1
J gene: TRBJ2-2
V gene: TRBV19
CDR3 protein: CASRTGTGANTGELFF
CDR3 DNA: TGTGCCAGTAGAACCGGGACAGGAGCGAACACCGGGGAGCTGTTTTTT

clone size: once
D gene: TRBD1
J gene: TRBJ2-3
V gene: TRBV4-1
CDR3 protein: CASSLGTGRADTQYF
CDR3 DNA: TGCGCCAGCAGCCTTGGGACAGGGCGGGCAGATACGCAGTATTTT

clone size: -
D gene: -
J gene: TRBJ2-5
V gene: TRBV6-1
CDR3 protein: CASSRAGIEETQYF
CDR3 DNA: TGTGCCAGTTCAAGGGCTGGGATCGAAGAGACCCAGTACTTC

clone size: -
D gene: TRBD1
J gene: TRBJ2-2
V gene: TRBV5-1
CDR3 protein: CASSLNRGEANTGELFF
CDR3 DNA: TGCGCCAGCAGCTTAAACAGGGGGGAAGCGAACACCGGGGAGCTGTTTTTT